The rows below give T cell receptor beta chains drawn from one sample of a study of T-cell memory formation after mild COVID-19. TCRdb called the 5' RACE reads again in MiXCR, with one record for every CDR3 protein. The top ten hold 13% of the sample, which has under 400,000 distinct CDR3 sequences, 28% seen once. Sequenced: PBMCs or a T cell subset sorted from them (not recorded which). The receptors originated from an adult woman who had mild COVID-19 (a few samples of this study predate the infection). Cell type and time point are not known. Both conserved end residues are trimmed from each CDR3. Some rows have no size entry. The others give once, few or many, or a class for an expanded clone.

J: TRBJ2-2; V: TRBV24-1; size: few; CDR3: ATSDRTGTRGTGELF
J: TRBJ1-1; V: TRBV25-1; size: NA; CDR3: ASSRYGGGAF
J: TRBJ2-1; V: TRBV7-9; size: NA; CDR3: ASSLDVGYNEQF
J: TRBJ1-1; V: TRBV20-1; size: many; CDR3: SARDSGGLGLKTEAF
J: TRBJ2-2; V: TRBV6-1; size: NA; CDR3: ASSHILADTGELF
J: TRBJ2-3; V: TRBV24-1; size: NA; CDR3: ATSASRQGISTDTQY
J: TRBJ2-7; V: TRBV2; size: NA; CDR3: ASSEEVRRHYEQY
J: TRBJ2-3; V: TRBV6-7; size: few; CDR3: ASSYSNGQLSTDTQY
J: TRBJ1-2; V: TRBV12-3/TRBV12-4; size: many; CDR3: ASSFETNGYT
J: TRBJ2-7; V: TRBV7-2; size: NA; CDR3: ASSSQLAGAYEQY
J: TRBJ2-1; V: TRBV7-3; size: NA; CDR3: ASAEAVGVSYNEQF
J: TRBJ1-2; V: TRBV7-9; size: few; CDR3: ASTTSTDYGYT
J: TRBJ2-7; V: TRBV12-3/TRBV12-4; size: NA; CDR3: ASSFSGRGYEQY
J: TRBJ2-5; V: TRBV29-1; size: NA; CDR3: SVNRPGVETQY
J: TRBJ1-4; V: TRBV12-3/TRBV12-4; size: NA; CDR3: ASSSGNRKLF